The entry below describes one T cell receptor (beta chain). Its antigen remains unknown. TCR beta libraries were prepared from cDNA with unique molecular identifiers. TCRdb reprocessed the PCR reads via MiXCR and lists one record per CDR3 protein. The data contain under 200,000 distinct CDR3 sequences, roughly 40% of them singletons. These data originate in a study of post-analysis software for immune sequencing data. Germline CDR1 is SGHVS and CDR2 is FNYEAQ. CDR3 length equals 15 residues. After removal of 5 bases from V and 11 bases from J, the junction contained 14 bases not matched to a gene. Broader study findings: The study found TRBV5-6, TRBV5-1 and TRBV20-1 among five or six TRBV segments more frequent in patients than controls.

The sequence was collected from a girl between 10 and 17 years old with multiple sclerosis. The material was blood, obtained after autologous hematopoietic stem cell transplantation. The V and J genes are TRBV7-6 and TRBJ2-5; 10 nucleotides match TRBD2. The CDR3 sequence is CASSPAGTSDVEQYF. The CDR3 coding sequence is TGTGCCAGCAGCCCCGCGGGGACTAGCGATGTTGAGCAGTACTTC.